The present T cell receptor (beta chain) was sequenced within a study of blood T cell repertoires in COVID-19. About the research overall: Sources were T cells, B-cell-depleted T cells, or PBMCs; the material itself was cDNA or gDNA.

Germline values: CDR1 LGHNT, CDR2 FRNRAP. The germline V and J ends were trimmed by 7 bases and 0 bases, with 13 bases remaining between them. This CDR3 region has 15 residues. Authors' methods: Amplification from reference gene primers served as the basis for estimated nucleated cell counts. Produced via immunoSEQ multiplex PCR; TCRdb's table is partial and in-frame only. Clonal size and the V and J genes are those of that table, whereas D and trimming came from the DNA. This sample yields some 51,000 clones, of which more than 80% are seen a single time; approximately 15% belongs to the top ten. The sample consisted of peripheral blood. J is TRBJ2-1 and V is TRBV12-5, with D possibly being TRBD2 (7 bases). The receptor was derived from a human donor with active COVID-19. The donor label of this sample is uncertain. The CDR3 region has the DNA TGTGCTAGTGCCCTGGGGGGGGCCTCCTACAATGAGCAGTTCTTC. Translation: CASALGGASYNEQFF.